This TCR beta chain was obtained from a study of blood T cell repertoires in COVID-19. Assay used: immunoSEQ multiplex PCR; TCRdb lists only in-frame clones, some missing. The repertoire holds approximately 70,000 clones, approximately 90% seen once, with more than 7% in the top ten. Germline V gene data show CDR1 as LGHDT and CDR2 as YNNKEL (reference sequence). V lost 0 bases and J lost 10, with 19 bases in between. CDR3 length: 17 residues. This TCR was recovered from a human donor in a cohort sampled during active COVID-19. The chain is built from TRBV3-1 (or the pseudogene TRBV3-2) and TRBJ1-6; D ambiguous. Sequences were obtained from peripheral blood. Written as DNA, the CDR3 is TGTGCCAGCAGCCAAGAAATGGAGGGCGGGGTCCGCTCACCCCTCCACTTT. It is translated as CASSQEMEGGVRSPLHF.